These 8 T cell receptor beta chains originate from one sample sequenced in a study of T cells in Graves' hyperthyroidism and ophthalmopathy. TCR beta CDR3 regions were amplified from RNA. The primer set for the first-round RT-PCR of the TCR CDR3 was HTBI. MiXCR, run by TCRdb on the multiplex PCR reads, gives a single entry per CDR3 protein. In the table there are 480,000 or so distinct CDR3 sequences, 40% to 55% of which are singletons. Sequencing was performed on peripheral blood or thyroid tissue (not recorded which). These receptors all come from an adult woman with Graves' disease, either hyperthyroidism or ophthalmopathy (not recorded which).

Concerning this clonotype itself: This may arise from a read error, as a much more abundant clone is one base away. CDR3 amino acids: CASLDRDTNYGYTF. CDR3 in DNA: TGTGCCAGCTTGGACAGGGACACTAACTATGGCTACACCTTC. This chain uses TRBV2 with TRBJ1-2; 8 bases are a match to TRBD1. CDR3 size: 14 residues. Germline assignment: CDR1 SNHLY and CDR2 FYNNEI. V shed 8 bases, J shed 0 bases, and the junction held 5 bases outside the gene matches.

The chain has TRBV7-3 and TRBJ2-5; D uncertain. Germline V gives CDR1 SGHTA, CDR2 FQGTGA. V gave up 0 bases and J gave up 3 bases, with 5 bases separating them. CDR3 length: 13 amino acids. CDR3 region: CASSLTAKETQYF. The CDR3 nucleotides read TGTGCCAGCAGCTTAACAGCCAAAGAGACCCAGTACTTC.

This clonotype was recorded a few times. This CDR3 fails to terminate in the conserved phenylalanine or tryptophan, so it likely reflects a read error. The CDR3 protein is CSVGPDEAFL. CDR3 DNA sequence: TGCAGCGTTGGCCCCGACGAAGCTTTCCTT. The rearrangement uses TRBV29-1 and TRBJ1-1; D unresolved. Trimming took 4 bases from V and 8 from J, leaving 8 bases between them. The CDR3 contains 10 residues. In germline, CDR1 is SQVTM, CDR2 ANQGSEA.

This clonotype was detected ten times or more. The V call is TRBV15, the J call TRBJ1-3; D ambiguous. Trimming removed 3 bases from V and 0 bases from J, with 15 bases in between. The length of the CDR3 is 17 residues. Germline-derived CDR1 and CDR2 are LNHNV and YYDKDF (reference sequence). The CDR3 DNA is TGTGCCACCAGCAGCGAACGGACGGATACCTCTGGAAACACCATATATTTT. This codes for CATSSERTDTSGNTIYF.

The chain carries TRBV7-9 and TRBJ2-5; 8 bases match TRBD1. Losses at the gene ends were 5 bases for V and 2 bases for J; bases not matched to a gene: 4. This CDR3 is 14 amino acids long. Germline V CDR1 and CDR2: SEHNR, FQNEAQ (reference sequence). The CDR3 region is CASSAGQGQETQYF. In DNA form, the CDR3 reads TGTGCCAGCAGCGCCGGACAGGGACAAGAGACCCAGTACTTC.

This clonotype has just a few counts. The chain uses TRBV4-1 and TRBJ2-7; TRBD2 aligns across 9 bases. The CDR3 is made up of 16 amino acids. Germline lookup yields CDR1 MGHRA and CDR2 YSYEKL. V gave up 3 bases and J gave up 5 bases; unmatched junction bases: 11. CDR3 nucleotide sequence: TGCGCCAGCAGCCATGGGGTAGCGGGAGAACAAAACGAGCAGTACTTC. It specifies CASSHGVAGEQNEQYF.

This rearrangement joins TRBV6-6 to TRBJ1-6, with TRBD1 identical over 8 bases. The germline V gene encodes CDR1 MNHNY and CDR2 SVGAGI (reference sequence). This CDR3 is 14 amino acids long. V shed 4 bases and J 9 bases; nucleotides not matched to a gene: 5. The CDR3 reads CASSLGQEGSPLHF. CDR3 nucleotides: TGTGCCAGCAGTTTGGGACAGGAGGGTTCACCCCTCCACTTT.

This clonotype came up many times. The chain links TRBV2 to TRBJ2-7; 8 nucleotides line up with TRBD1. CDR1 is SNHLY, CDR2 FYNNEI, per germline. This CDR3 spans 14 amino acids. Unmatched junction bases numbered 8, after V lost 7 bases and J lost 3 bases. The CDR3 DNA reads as TGTGCCAGCAATTCCGGGACAGGAATCTACGAGCAGTACTTC. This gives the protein CASNSGTGIYEQYF.